Listed here are 19 T cell receptor beta chains from one sample, sequenced in a study of blood T cell repertoires in COVID-19. TCRdb's copy holds only in-frame clones and misses some; the assay was immunoSEQ multiplex PCR. The table lists under 400,000 clones, 90% of them singletons. The source material was peripheral blood. These receptors all come from a man aged 18 to 29 with active or convalescent COVID-19.

The CDR3 DNA is TGTGCCAGCAGTTCCGGCAGGGATGGCTACACCTTC. Translated: CASSSGRDGYTF. J is TRBJ1-2 and V is TRBV28; tentative D call: TRBD1 (5 bases). The CDR3 runs 12 residues. V gave up 4 bases and J gave up 6 bases, with 9 bases separating them. Germline V CDR1 and CDR2: MDHEN, SYDVKM.

The chain combines TRBV28 with TRBJ2-5; 8 nucleotides line up with TRBD2. The CDR3 is made up of 13 amino acids. CDR1 MDHEN and CDR2 SYDVKM come from the germline V gene. Losses at the gene ends were 8 bases for V and 3 bases for J; bases not matched to a gene: 5. The CDR3 DNA reads TGTGCCAGCTCGGGGGGGGGCAAAGAGACCCAGTACTTC. Its protein is CASSGGGKETQYF.

The rearrangement uses TRBV28 and TRBJ2-3; D is possibly TRBD2 (6 bases). V dropped 8 bases and J dropped 0 bases, with 18 bases sitting between them. Germline V lookup: CDR1 MDHEN, CDR2 SYDVKM. The CDR3 length is 16 residues. CDR3 region: CASLTGGATSTDTQYF. The DNA of the CDR3 is TGTGCCAGCCTAACGGGCGGGGCAACTAGCACAGATACGCAGTATTTT.

On this clone itself: Mismatch with germline at one junction end may stem from a read error. This sequence joins TRBV18 and TRBJ2-6; TRBD2 agrees at 7 bases. Germline lookup yields CDR1 KGHSH and CDR2 LQKENI. The CDR3 contains 17 residues. The DNA for the CDR3 is TGTGCCAGCTCACCAGGCGGGGGATACTCTGGGGCCAACGTGCTGACTTTC. It codes for CASSPGGGYSGANVLTF. The variable domain in full, completed from reference TRBV18 and TRBJ2-6, reads NAGVMQNPRHLVRRRGQEARLRCSPMKGHSHVYWYRQLPEEGLKFMVYLQKENIIDESGMPKERFSAEFPKEGPSILRIQQVVRGDSAAYFCASSPGGGYSGANVLTFGAGSRLTVL.

The chain has TRBV3-1 (or the pseudogene TRBV3-2) and TRBJ1-2, with D uncertain. Germline CDR1 is LGHDT and CDR2 is YNNKEL (reference sequence). Trimming shortened V by 3 bases and J by 3 bases, and 5 bases separated the two germline ends. The CDR3 runs 12 residues. Here the CDR3 DNA reads TGTGCCAGCAGCCACCGGGACTATGGCTACACCTTC. It encodes CASSHRDYGYTF.

The chain recombines TRBV11-2 with TRBJ2-7; D is perhaps TRBD1 (6 bases). The CDR3 runs 13 residues. V gave up 7 bases and J gave up 4 bases, with 14 bases separating them. Looked up from germline, CDR1 is SGHAT and CDR2 is FQNNGV. DNA for the CDR3: TGTGCCAGCACCCTACTTCAGGGGTACGAGCAGTACTTC. Protein: CASTLLQGYEQYF.

The rearrangement joins TRBV7-6 to TRBJ2-3; no reliable D call. Between the trimmed V and J ends, which lost 5 bases and 4 bases, there was a span of 19 bases. The germline V gene encodes CDR1 SGHVS and CDR2 FNYEAQ. There are 16 residues in the CDR3. CDR3 sequence: CASSPTGANVPDTQYF. As DNA, the CDR3 is TGTGCCAGCAGCCCCACCGGAGCGAATGTTCCAGATACGCAGTATTTT.

The gene calls are TRBV5-1 and TRBJ2-4, with 13 nucleotides matching TRBD2. The CDR3 has 15 amino acids. The germline V gene encodes CDR1 SGHRS and CDR2 YFSETQ. Trimming took 4 bases from V and 7 from J; bases not matched to a gene: 5. CDR3 in DNA: TGCGCCAGCAGCGGGACTAGCGGGATACGTAACATTCAGTACTTC. Its protein product is CASSGTSGIRNIQYF.

J is TRBJ1-1 and V is TRBV2, with unresolved D. The germline CDR1 and CDR2 sequences are SNHLY and FYNNEI. This CDR3 is built from 12 residues. V lost 11 bases and J 6 bases, leaving 16 bases between the germline ends. Written as DNA, the CDR3 is TGTGCCGGATCTACCGACATCTCTGAAGCTTTCTTT. Its protein product is CAGSTDISEAFF.

The chain couples TRBV6-5 to TRBJ1-3; D unclear. The CDR3 is made up of 12 amino acids. Trimming removed 5 bases from V and 3 bases from J, with 5 bases in between. Germline V CDR1 and CDR2: MNHEY, SVGAGI. CDR3: CASSRDGNTIYF. CDR3 DNA sequence: TGTGCCAGCAGTCGCGATGGAAACACCATATATTTT.

The chain is built from TRBV19 and TRBJ1-5; no definite D call. The CDR3 sequence is 15 residues long. Germline CDR1 is LNHDA and CDR2 is SQIVND (reference sequence). Trimming pared 1 base from V and 2 bases from J, leaving 9 bases between. The CDR3 is CASSIVSQGNQPQHF. CDR3 nucleotides: TGTGCCAGTAGTATAGTTTCCCAGGGCAATCAGCCCCAGCATTTT.

The rearrangement uses TRBV7-9 and TRBJ1-1; no reliable D call. With 1 base removed from V and 5 bases from J, the gap between germline ends came to 11 bases. This CDR3 has 14 amino acids. Germline CDR1 SEHNR, CDR2 FQNEAQ (reference sequence). CDR3: CASSLVGGETEAFF. DNA of the CDR3: TGTGCCAGCAGCTTAGTAGGAGGTGAGACTGAAGCTTTCTTT.

In this sample, this clone turned up once. This rearrangement joins TRBV7-8 to TRBJ2-5; 10 nucleotides agree with TRBD1. The germline V gene has CDR1 SGHVS and CDR2 FQNEAQ. V gave up 5 bases and J gave up 7 bases; unmatched junction bases: 7. The CDR3 consists of 14 residues. CDR3 coding DNA: TGTGCCAGCAGCACCCGGACAGGGGGTCGGACCCAGTACTTC. It translates to CASSTRTGGRTQYF.

This chain uses TRBV5-1 with TRBJ1-6; D gene uncertain. Per germline, CDR1 SGHRS and CDR2 YFSETQ. With 5 bases removed from V and 9 bases from J, the gap between germline ends came to 12 bases. The CDR3 loop spans 13 amino acids. The CDR3 bases are TGCGCCAGCAGGGACGTCGGAGGTTCACCCCTCCACTTT. As protein: CASRDVGGSPLHF.

V is TRBV7-9 and J is TRBJ2-7; 7 bases match TRBD1. V shed 1 base, J shed 5 bases, and the junction held 5 bases outside the gene matches. This CDR3 is 14 amino acids long. Germline V gene data show CDR1 as SEHNR and CDR2 as FQNEAQ (reference sequence). The CDR3 spells CASSLGQGVNEQYF. The CDR3 region has the DNA TGTGCCAGCAGCTTAGGCCAGGGGGTGAACGAGCAGTACTTC.

The chain has TRBV2 and TRBJ1-3; D remains ambiguous. The CDR3 runs to 13 residues. In germline, CDR1 is SNHLY, CDR2 FYNNEI. V gave up 6 bases and J gave up 3 bases, with 9 bases separating them. The CDR3 loop is CASRWHLGNTIYF. The CDR3, as DNA: TGTGCCAGCAGATGGCACCTTGGAAACACCATATATTTT.

V usage is TRBV27 and J usage is TRBJ2-5; TRBD2 aligns across 7 bases. The length of the CDR3 is 14 residues. V gave up 7 bases and J gave up 7 bases; unmatched junction bases: 12. The germline V gene has CDR1 MNHEY and CDR2 SMNVEV (reference sequence). CDR3 amino acids: CASTPLGRVGTQYF. The CDR3 region has the DNA TGTGCCAGCACCCCCCTGGGGAGGGTAGGGACCCAGTACTTC.

V and J are TRBV19 and TRBJ2-7, with D perhaps matching TRBD1 (5 bases). The CDR3 consists of 16 residues. The germline V gene encodes CDR1 LNHDA and CDR2 SQIVND (reference sequence). The V and J ends lost 6 bases and 2 bases respectively, with 20 bases between them. CDR3 residues: CASSPVGRTGAYEQYF. The CDR3 DNA follows: TGTGCCAGTAGCCCCGTAGGTCGAACAGGAGCCTACGAGCAGTACTTC.

This clone was detected a few times. V is TRBV6-5 and J is TRBJ1-2; D is unclear. V was pared by 2 bases and J by 2 bases, with 9 bases between. The length of the CDR3 is 14 residues. Germline lookup yields CDR1 MNHEY and CDR2 SVGAGI. The CDR3 DNA reads TGTGCCAGCAGTTACGGTCTAGGCAACTATGGCTACACCTTC. It encodes CASSYGLGNYGYTF.